This is a list of T cell receptor beta chains from one sample in a study of T cells in localized non-small cell lung cancer. Sequencing used immunoSEQ multiplex PCR; TCRdb keeps in-frame clones, though not all of them. The table records fewer than 40,000 clones, 65% to 90% of them present only once. The sequencing here drew on peripheral blood, taken before any cancer treatment. The receptors were sampled from a male donor aged 60 or older with stage III lung adenocarcinoma. Both conserved end residues are part of each CDR3. The D gene is left open where the match is weak. Expanded clones get a size class; other rows say once, few or many, or leave the size out.

j_gene | abundance | v_gene | d_gene | CDR3nt | CDR3aa
TRBJ1-2 | . | TRBV18 | . | TGTGCCAGCTCACCAACTTACAGGAGGAGCTATGGCTACACCTTC | CASSPTYRRSYGYTF
TRBJ2-5 | . | TRBV5-4 | . | TGTGCCAGCAGCTTGGAAAGGGGTACCCCTCAAGAGACCCAGTACTTC | CASSLERGTPQETQYF
TRBJ1-2 | . | TRBV29-1 | TRBD1 | TGCAGCGTGCGAGGGACAGGGGTCTATGGCTACACCTTC | CSVRGTGVYGYTF
TRBJ2-7 | . | TRBV30 | TRBD1 | TGTGCCTGGGGGGGACAGGTACGCGACGAGCAGTACTTC | CAWGGQVRDEQYF
TRBJ2-7 | once | TRBV9 | TRBD2 | TGTGCCAGCAGCCCAGAAGCGGGGACCTACGAGCAGTACTTC | CASSPEAGTYEQYF
TRBJ2-7 | . | TRBV5-4 | . | TGTGCCAGCAGCTTGAGGGGGGGGAGAGGACAGATATCCTACGAGCAGTACTTC | CASSLRGGRGQISYEQYF
TRBJ1-1 | . | TRBV5-6 | TRBD1 | TGTGCCAGCAGCTTGGTGGGGACAGTTCCCGAAGCTTTCTTT | CASSLVGTVPEAFF
TRBJ2-7 | . | TRBV12-5 | . | TGTGCTAGTGGTTTGGGCTACGAGCAGTACTTC | CASGLGYEQYF
TRBJ2-7 | once | TRBV2 | TRBD2 | TGTGCCAGCACTCCTAGCGGGAGGGCCCACGAGCAGTACTTC | CASTPSGRAHEQYF
TRBJ1-1 | . | TRBV19 | . | TGTGCCAGTAACCCAGGGGTGAACACTGAAGCTTTCTTT | CASNPGVNTEAFF
TRBJ2-1 | . | TRBV19 | . | TGTGCCAGTAGTACTCCGGGCATCTACAATGAGCAGTTCTTC | CASSTPGIYNEQFF
TRBJ1-2 | . | TRBV28 | . | . | CASSFGIGTGSTF